The T cell receptor (beta chain) under discussion was sequenced for a study of spatial heterogeneity in lung cancer. Trimming cost V 10 bases and J 2 bases; bases outside gene matches: 10. This CDR3 has 16 residues. In germline, CDR1 is WNHNN, CDR2 SYGVQD (reference sequence). This clonotype has just a few counts. Time point meaning: sample taken at primary tumor resection. In each case, whole RNA from tumor, nontumor lung or frozen PBMC was sequenced unsorted. TCRdb called the 5' RACE reads again in MiXCR, with one record for every CDR3 protein. This sample has tens of thousands of distinct CDR3 sequences, with approximately 7% found just once.

The sequences come from PBMCs, collected at surgery. The origin of this receptor is a female donor with early-stage non-small cell lung cancer. This rearrangement joins TRBV10-1 to TRBJ2-4; TRBD1 matches at 11 bases. The CDR3 spells CATGLGQGATKNIQYF. The CDR3 bases are TGCGCCACCGGACTAGGACAGGGGGCGACCAAAAACATTCAGTACTTC.